This TCR beta chain was documented in a study of spatial heterogeneity in lung cancer. As for the study in general: Compared with alpha-chain sequences, beta-chain sequences were consistently detected in greater numbers.

V lost 5 bases and J 3 bases, leaving 7 bases between the germline ends. Germline loops: CDR1 SNHLY, CDR2 FYNNEI. The CDR3 has 12 amino acids. This clonotype came up a few times. TCRdb independently ran MiXCR on the 5' RACE reads; one entry per CDR3 protein. This sample yields about 92,000 distinct CDR3 sequences, of which roughly 12% are seen a single time; over 40% belongs to the top ten. The time point is: sample taken at primary tumor resection. No cells were sorted before sequencing. The whole RNA sequenced was extracted from tumor, nontumor lung or frozen PBMC. V gene TRBV2 combines with J gene TRBJ1-2; D is unclear. Here the sequenced sample was PBMCs, taken at surgery. The source is a male donor with early-stage non-small cell lung cancer. CDR3 sequence reads: CASSSRDYGYTF. CDR3 DNA sequence: TGTGCCAGCAGTTCGAGGGACTATGGCTACACCTTC.